These 32 T cell receptor beta chains share one sample of origin, sequenced in a study of T cells in Graves' hyperthyroidism and ophthalmopathy. Template material for amplifying TCR beta CDR3 regions consisted of RNA transcripts. In the first-round RT-PCR of the TCR CDR3, the HTBI primer set was used. TCRdb passed the multiplex PCR reads through MiXCR, listing each CDR3 protein once. The sample contains about 400,000 distinct CDR3 sequences, more than 12% of which appear only once. Sequencing was carried out using blood. Receptors originate from a man between 45 and 60 years old with Graves' ophthalmopathy.

This clonotype was detected a few times. CDR3 protein: CASSLSGGHAIFF. The CDR3 DNA is TGTGCCAGCAGCTTGTCAGGGGGCCACGCTATTTTTTTT. The V gene is TRBV5-8, the J gene TRBJ2-2; 8 bases agree with TRBD1. The V gene end was trimmed by 1 base and the J gene end by 17 bases; junction bases not matched to a gene: 10. Per germline, CDR1 SGHTS and CDR2 YDEGEE. This CDR3 is 13 amino acids long. Complete variable domain (other parts from reference TRBV5-8 and TRBJ2-2): EAGVTQSPTHLIKTRGQQATLRCSPISGHTSVYWYQQALGLGLQFLLWYDEGEERNRGNFPPRFSGRQFPNYSSELNVNALELEDSALYLCASSLSGGHAIFFGEGSRLTVL.

At least ten counts were recorded for this clonotype. The chain combines TRBV30 with TRBJ2-6; the D call may be TRBD1 or TRBD2 (5 bases each). V was trimmed by 4 bases and J by 4 bases, leaving 14 bases between them. Germline lookup yields CDR1 GTSNPN and CDR2 SVGIG (reference sequence). CDR3 length: 15 residues. This CDR3 reads CAWIQLGAGANVLTF. In DNA, the CDR3 is TGTGCCTGGATTCAACTAGGGGCGGGGGCCAACGTCCTGACTTTC.

The chain has TRBV30 and TRBJ1-2, with D maybe TRBD1 (5 bases). The germline CDR1 and CDR2 sequences are GTSNPN and SVGIG (reference sequence). The CDR3 totals 15 residues. The germline V and J ends were trimmed by 1 base and 4 bases, with 16 bases remaining between them. DNA of the CDR3: TGTGCCTGGAGTGCCCCCCCCGGGGGAAGCTATGGCTACACCTTC. Translating it yields CAWSAPPGGSYGYTF. Drawing the rest from reference TRBV30 and TRBJ1-2, the complete variable domain is SQTIHQWPATLVQPVGSPLSLECTVEGTSNPNLYWYRQAAGRGLQLLFYSVGIGQISSEVPQNLSASRPQDRQFILSSKKLLLSDSGFYLCAWSAPPGGSYGYTFGSGTRLTVV.

This chain links TRBV19 with TRBJ1-1; the match to TRBD1 covers 7 bases. V gave up 5 bases and J gave up 1 base; unmatched junction bases: 13. The CDR3 length is 17 residues. Germline CDR1 and CDR2: LNHDA and SQIVND (reference sequence). DNA of the CDR3: TGTGCCAGTAGTCAACTGACAGGGTCTATAGCGAACACTGAAGCTTTCTTT. It specifies CASSQLTGSIANTEAFF.

In this sample, this clonotype turned up many times. The chain employs TRBV14 and TRBJ1-1; D gene unclear. Germline CDR1 SGHDN, CDR2 FVKESK. There are 13 residues in the CDR3. The V end was cut by 1 base, the J end by 4 bases, with 7 bases between. This chain's CDR3 is CASSQGRLTEAFF. The CDR3 nucleotides read TGTGCCAGCAGCCAAGGAAGGCTCACTGAAGCTTTCTTT.

This clonotype was recorded many times. The rearrangement uses TRBV28 and TRBJ2-3, with 7 nucleotides matching TRBD2. V lost 2 bases, J lost 2 bases, and 13 bases stayed unmatched. CDR1 MDHEN and CDR2 SYDVKM come from the germline V gene. This CDR3 spans 18 amino acids. The CDR3 sequence: CASSLDVLERDSTDTQYF. As DNA, the CDR3 is TGTGCCAGCAGTTTAGATGTTTTGGAGCGGGACTCCACAGATACGCAGTATTTT.

This clonotype was observed a handful of times. The chain links TRBV5-5 to TRBJ1-2; D is undetermined. The CDR3 covers 12 residues. The germline CDR1 and CDR2 sequences are SGHKS and YYEKEE (reference sequence). Trimming took 0 bases from V and 10 from J, leaving 10 bases between them. CDR3 residues: CASSLDSWAYTF. The DNA of the CDR3 is TGTGCCAGCAGCTTGGATAGCTGGGCCTACACCTTC. Variable domain in full (rest from reference TRBV5-5 and TRBJ1-2): DAGVTQSPTHLIKTRGQQVTLRCSPISGHKSVSWYQQVLGQGPQFIFQYYEKEERGRGNFPDRFSARQFPNYSSELNVNALLLGDSALYLCASSLDSWAYTFGSGTRLTVV.

This clonotype showed up many times. The chain is built from TRBV7-2 and TRBJ2-2; the match to TRBD2 covers 8 bases. Germline assignment: CDR1 SGHTA and CDR2 FQGNSA. The CDR3 is 15 residues long. J was trimmed by 5 bases and V by 5 bases; bases with no gene match: 7. CDR3 nucleotides: TGTGCCAGCAGCCTACTAGCGGCCCTGACCGGGGAGCTGTTTTTT. Its protein is CASSLLAALTGELFF.

This clonotype was detected ten times or more. CDR3: CSARSGSGAGELFF. In nucleotides, the CDR3 is TGCAGTGCTAGGAGCGGGTCGGGGGCCGGGGAGCTGTTTTTT. The genes are TRBV20-1 and TRBJ2-2, with D perhaps matching TRBD2 (6 bases). The CDR3 is 14 amino acids. V lost 3 bases and J lost 6, with 14 bases in between. Germline assignment: CDR1 DFQATT and CDR2 SNEGSKA (reference sequence).

The chain carries TRBV3-1 and TRBJ2-1; 9 bases are shared with TRBD2. This CDR3 is 18 amino acids long. The germline V gene has CDR1 LGHDT and CDR2 YNNKEL (reference sequence). V was pared by 0 bases and J by 8 bases, with 14 bases of the junction left unmatched. DNA of the CDR3: TGTGCCAGCAGCCAAGATCCCGCGGTTGGCGGGAGGGCCGATGAGCAGTTCTTC. Translated: CASSQDPAVGGRADEQFF.

This clonotype turned up a few times. V and J are TRBV28 and TRBJ2-7; D perhaps matches TRBD1 (5 bases). This CDR3 has 14 amino acids. Germline-derived CDR1 and CDR2 are MDHEN and SYDVKM. Trimming cost V 7 bases and J 2 bases, with 15 bases left between them. CDR3 region: CASIRQGRTYEQYF. The CDR3 nucleotides read TGTGCCAGCATTCGTCAGGGTCGCACCTACGAGCAGTACTTC.

The V gene is TRBV20-1, the J gene TRBJ2-1, with 9 bases identical to TRBD1. Germline lookup yields CDR1 DFQATT and CDR2 SNEGSKA (reference sequence). Losses at the gene ends were 7 bases for V and 3 bases for J; bases not matched to a gene: 13. The CDR3 has 16 amino acids. In DNA form, the CDR3 reads TGCAGTGGGGGTCCGGGACAGGGTACCCTCTACAATGAGCAGTTCTTC. As protein: CSGGPGQGTLYNEQFF.

The table lists this clonotype with many counts. The junction departs from germline at one end; a sequencing error may be responsible. V and J are TRBV7-7 and TRBJ2-3, with D possibly TRBD1 on 5 matching bases. The CDR3 is 16 residues long. Looked up from germline, CDR1 is SSHAT and CDR2 is FNYEAQ (reference sequence). The CDR3 nucleotides are TGTGCTAGCAGCTTAGTAGGGGAAGGTGGCACAGATACGCAGTATTTT. This codes for CASSLVGEGGTDTQYF.

The chain employs TRBV19 and TRBJ2-7; 14 bases map to TRBD2. This CDR3 region has 14 residues. After removal of 3 bases from V and 9 bases from J, the junction contained 4 bases not matched to a gene. CDR1 and CDR2 (germline): LNHDA, SQIVND (reference sequence). The CDR3: CASSMGLAGVGQYF. In DNA, the CDR3 is TGTGCCAGTAGTATGGGACTAGCGGGAGTCGGGCAGTACTTC.

The gene calls are TRBV6-1 and TRBJ2-1, with 10 bases fitting TRBD2. This CDR3 comprises 16 residues. V lost 4 bases, J lost 3 bases, and 6 bases stayed unmatched. Per germline, CDR1 MNHNS and CDR2 SASEGT. The CDR3 sequence: CASSARTSGVYNEQFF. As DNA, the CDR3 is TGTGCCAGCAGTGCACGAACTAGCGGGGTCTACAATGAGCAGTTCTTC.

This clonotype has at least ten counts. This chain connects TRBV6-1 to TRBJ1-4, with 8 bases matching TRBD1. The J segment lost 6 bases and the V segment lost 5 bases, leaving 5 bases of the junction unmatched. The CDR3 spans 14 residues. Germline V gene lookup returns CDR1 MNHNS and CDR2 SASEGT. The CDR3: CASSPLTGDEKLFF. CDR3 in DNA: TGTGCCAGCAGTCCATTGACAGGGGATGAAAAACTGTTTTTT.

This clonotype was picked up many times. The chain uses TRBV27 and TRBJ2-7; 14 bases align to TRBD2. The J segment lost 7 bases and the V segment lost 2 bases, leaving 4 bases of the junction unmatched. Germline-derived CDR1 and CDR2 are MNHEY and SMNVEV (reference sequence). This CDR3 spans 15 amino acids. In DNA, the CDR3 is TGTGCCAGCAGTTTAGGGACTAGCGGGAGAAAGGAGCAGTACTTC. This translates into CASSLGTSGRKEQYF.

This clonotype appeared a few times. The rearrangement joins TRBV9 to TRBJ2-5; no reliable D call. The length of the CDR3 is 16 residues. Per germline, CDR1 SGDLS and CDR2 YYNGEE. Trimming removed 0 bases from V and 1 base from J, with 13 bases in between. CDR3 sequence reads: CASSVGGVWVQETQYF. In DNA form, the CDR3 reads TGTGCCAGCAGCGTAGGTGGGGTGTGGGTCCAAGAGACCCAGTACTTC.

This clonotype was recorded many times. V is TRBV2 and J is TRBJ2-5; no reliable D call. Germline V gene lookup returns CDR1 SNHLY and CDR2 FYNNEI. The V end lost 9 bases, the J end lost 5 bases, and 16 bases lay between the germline ends. The CDR3 has 13 amino acids. The CDR3 DNA reads as TGTGCCAGTCAAACGTCCGGACGGGAGACCCAGTACTTC. It codes for CASQTSGRETQYF.

Regarding this clonotype: This may stem from a read error, because a much larger clone lies one nucleotide away. This rearrangement joins TRBV18 to TRBJ1-1; D remains ambiguous. Looked up from germline, CDR1 is KGHSH and CDR2 is LQKENI. The CDR3 sequence is 12 residues long. Here the CDR3 DNA reads TGTACCAGCTCACTAAAAAACACTGAAGCTTTCTTT. Its translation: CTSSLKNTEAFF.

Many counts were recorded for this clonotype. The genes are TRBV20-1 and TRBJ2-7, with D maybe TRBD2 (5 bases). Germline V gene data show CDR1 as DFQATT and CDR2 as SNEGSKA (reference sequence). Trimming took 3 bases from V and 0 from J, leaving 12 bases between them. The CDR3 loop spans 14 amino acids. Written as DNA, the CDR3 is TGCAGTGCTAGTAGGTGGAGGAGCTCCTACGAGCAGTACTTC. Its protein is CSASRWRSSYEQYF.

J is TRBJ1-1 and V is TRBV19; D not certain. The CDR3 length is 13 residues. Trimming shortened V by 4 bases and J by 4 bases, and 10 bases separated the two germline ends. From germline, CDR1 is LNHDA and CDR2 SQIVND (reference sequence). In nucleotides, the CDR3 is TGTGCCAGTAGTACGGAAGCAGGCACTGAAGCTTTCTTT. Its protein is CASSTEAGTEAFF. The full variable domain, its missing parts supplied by reference TRBV19 and TRBJ1-1, is DGGITQSPKYLFRKEGQNVTLSCEQNLNHDAMYWYRQDPGQGLRLIYYSQIVNDFQKGDIAEGYSVSREKKESFPLTVTSAQKNPTAFYLCASSTEAGTEAFFGQGTRLTVV.

The chain carries TRBV7-9 and TRBJ1-2, with 9 bases that match TRBD1. The germline V gene encodes CDR1 SEHNR and CDR2 FQNEAQ (reference sequence). CDR3 length: 15 residues. V shed 5 bases and J 4 bases; nucleotides not matched to a gene: 8. CDR3: CASSAITGGGYGYTF. For the CDR3, the DNA is TGTGCCAGCAGCGCAATCACAGGGGGCGGCTATGGCTACACCTTC.

This clonotype was recorded a few times. The gene calls are TRBV10-3 and TRBJ2-2; D gene ambiguous. CDR3 length: 11 residues. The germline V gene encodes CDR1 ENHRY and CDR2 SYGVKD. Trimming removed 5 bases from V and 6 bases from J, with 4 bases in between. CDR3 nucleotides: TGTGCCATCAGTAACGCCGGGGAGCTGTTTTTT. Protein sequence: CAISNAGELFF.

This clonotype was observed at least ten times. The chain carries TRBV20-1 and TRBJ2-1; a possible D gene is TRBD1 (6 bases). The CDR3 loop spans 15 amino acids. CDR1 is DFQATT, CDR2 SNEGSKA, per germline (reference sequence). V lost 3 bases, J lost 1 base, and 13 bases lay in between. The CDR3 protein is CSASGGGRSYNEQFF. CDR3 DNA: TGCAGTGCTAGTGGTGGGGGCCGGTCCTACAATGAGCAGTTCTTC.

The genes are TRBV12-3 or TRBV12-4 and TRBJ2-7, with 12 nucleotides matching TRBD2. V shed 6 bases and J 3 bases; nucleotides not matched to a gene: 3. The CDR3 loop spans 14 amino acids. CDR3 sequence: CASRWTSGDYEQYF. For the CDR3, the DNA is TGTGCCAGCAGATGGACTAGCGGGGACTACGAGCAGTACTTC.

In this sample, this clonotype turned up a few times. The chain is built from TRBV7-9 and TRBJ1-1; D uncertain. The V gene's germline CDR1 is SEHNR and CDR2 FQNEAQ (reference sequence). This CDR3 spans 17 amino acids. V lost 1 base to trimming and J lost 1 base, with 16 bases between them. Written as DNA, the CDR3 is TGTGCCAGCAGCTTAGTTACTAACTACATCAGGAACACTGAAGCTTTCTTT. It is translated as CASSLVTNYIRNTEAFF.

V and J are TRBV5-5 and TRBJ2-4; unclear D gene. Germline CDR1 SGHKS, CDR2 YYEKEE (reference sequence). Trimming took 2 bases from V and 3 from J, leaving 9 bases between them. CDR3 size: 14 residues. The CDR3, as DNA: TGTGCCAGCAGCTTTCTCCTCGACAAAAACATTCAGTACTTC. Translated, it gives CASSFLLDKNIQYF.

This clonotype was counted many times. This chain connects TRBV5-1 to TRBJ2-7, with 7 positions matching TRBD1. With 2 bases clipped from V and 3 bases from J, the junction kept 8 bases outside the gene matches. The CDR3 covers 15 residues. Germline V gives CDR1 SGHRS, CDR2 YFSETQ. The CDR3 region has the DNA TGCGCCAGCAGCTTTACAGGGGAGCGGAGCTACGAGCAGTACTTC. Protein sequence: CASSFTGERSYEQYF.

This clonotype was detected many times. The chain joins TRBV11-2 to TRBJ1-2; D is perhaps TRBD1 (6 bases). V gave up 5 bases and J gave up 4 bases, with 11 bases separating them. There are 13 residues in the CDR3. Germline assignment: CDR1 SGHAT and CDR2 FQNNGV. CDR3 residues: CASSPLTGYGYTF. CDR3 coding DNA: TGTGCCAGCAGCCCTCTGACAGGCTATGGCTACACCTTC.

This clonotype was counted ten times or more. V gene TRBV18 combines with J gene TRBJ1-1; a possible D gene is TRBD1 (5 bases). Per germline, CDR1 KGHSH and CDR2 LQKENI. The V end was cut by 5 bases, the J end by 5 bases, with 27 bases between. The CDR3 runs 18 residues. This CDR3 is CASSERQGVWARGTEAFF. The DNA for the CDR3 is TGTGCCAGCTCAGAGAGGCAAGGGGTCTGGGCGAGAGGAACTGAAGCTTTCTTT.

This clonotype was recorded at least ten times. The chain has TRBV20-1 and TRBJ2-7; D is possibly TRBD2 (6 bases). V was trimmed by 3 bases and J by 2 bases, leaving 14 bases between them. Germline CDR1 reads DFQATT; CDR2 reads SNEGSKA (reference sequence). The CDR3 loop spans 14 amino acids. The CDR3 DNA follows: TGCAGTGCTAGGAGGAGAGGCGGGACCTACGAGCAGTACTTC. Translation: CSARRRGGTYEQYF.